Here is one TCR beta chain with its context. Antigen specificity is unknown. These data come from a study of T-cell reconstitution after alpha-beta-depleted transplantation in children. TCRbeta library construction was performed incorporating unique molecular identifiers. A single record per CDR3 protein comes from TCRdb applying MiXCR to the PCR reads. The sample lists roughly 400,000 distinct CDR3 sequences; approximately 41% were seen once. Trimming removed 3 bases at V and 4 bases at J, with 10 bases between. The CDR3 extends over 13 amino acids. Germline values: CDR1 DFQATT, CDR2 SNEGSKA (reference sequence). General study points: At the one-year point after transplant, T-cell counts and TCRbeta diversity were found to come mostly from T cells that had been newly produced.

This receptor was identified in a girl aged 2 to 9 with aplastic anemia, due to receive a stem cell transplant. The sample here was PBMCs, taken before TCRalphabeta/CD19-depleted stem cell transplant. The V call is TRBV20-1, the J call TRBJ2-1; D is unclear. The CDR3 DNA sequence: TGCAGTGCTAGCCCTACGCTGTACAATGAGCAGTTCTTC. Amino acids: CSASPTLYNEQFF.